One and the same sample provided the 6 T cell receptor beta chains below, sequenced in a study of shared clonotypes between healthy human individuals. Terminally differentiated effector memory CD45RA+ cells were excluded by CCR7 positive selection of CD45RO-negative cells. TCRdb's copy holds only in-frame clones and misses some; the assay was immunoSEQ multiplex PCR. The repertoire consists of roughly 600,000 clones, with 95% to 98% occurring once and the leading ten covering less than 0.35%. Sample: naive CD8+ T cells sorted from blood. The source is a man aged 25 to 45 in good health.

The V call is TRBV7-9, the J call TRBJ2-3, with unresolved D. Germline CDR1 and CDR2: SEHNR and FQNEAQ (reference sequence). The CDR3 spans 15 residues. Trimming shortened V by 1 base and J by 3 bases, and 11 bases separated the two germline ends. The CDR3 is CASSLDLDLTDTQYF. CDR3 in DNA: TGTGCCAGCAGCTTAGATCTAGACTTAACAGATACGCAGTATTTT.

V usage is TRBV6-5 and J usage is TRBJ2-5; 11 bases map to TRBD2. The CDR3 loop spans 15 amino acids. Trimming removed 4 bases from V and 5 bases from J; junction bases left unmatched: 6. Germline CDR1 reads MNHEY; CDR2 reads SVGAGI. CDR3 loop: CASSLLAGEAETQYF. CDR3 DNA sequence: TGTGCCAGCAGTTTACTAGCGGGAGAAGCCGAGACCCAGTACTTC.

This clone was recorded once. The chain joins TRBV27 to TRBJ2-3; D gene uncertain. Trimming left V 5 bases short and J 1 base short, with 16 bases between. Germline V CDR1 and CDR2: MNHEY, SMNVEV (reference sequence). The CDR3 is 16 amino acids. The CDR3 nucleotides read TGTGCCAGCAGTCGCCGCCCCCCACCCCGCACAGATACGCAGTATTTT. As protein: CASSRRPPPRTDTQYF.

The chain joins TRBV13 to TRBJ2-6; the D gene could be TRBD1 or TRBD2 (5 bases each). Deletions cut 7 bases from V and 0 bases from J, with 10 bases between. CDR3 length: 15 residues. Germline CDR1 reads PRHDT; CDR2 reads FYEKMQ (reference sequence). The CDR3 region is CASNEGSSGANVLTF. The CDR3 bases are TGTGCCAGCAACGAGGGGAGCTCTGGGGCCAACGTCCTGACTTTC.

The rearrangement links TRBV7-6 to TRBJ2-3; D gene uncertain. Looked up from germline, CDR1 is SGHVS and CDR2 is FNYEAQ. This CDR3 comprises 13 residues. Trimming took 5 bases from V and 3 from J, leaving 9 bases between them. The CDR3 coding sequence is TGTGCCAGCAGCGGTATTGGTACAGATACGCAGTATTTT. It codes for CASSGIGTDTQYF.

V and J are TRBV28 and TRBJ1-2, with D maybe TRBD1 (5 bases). Trimming cost V 1 base and J 1 base, with 7 bases left between them. Germline-derived CDR1 and CDR2 are MDHEN and SYDVKM. There are 14 residues in the CDR3. The CDR3 DNA reads TGTGCCAGCAGTTTATCTGACAGTAACTATGGCTACACCTTC. Protein sequence: CASSLSDSNYGYTF.